This entry concerns a single T cell receptor beta chain. Its antigen is not identified. These data come from a study of OX40 agonist ivuxolimab in advanced cancers. Study-level information: Patients' therapy was ivuxolimab, an antibody that acts as an agonist of OX40 (CD134).

Sequencing was performed with immunoSEQ multiplex PCR; in TCRdb, only in-frame clones are kept and a portion is missing. In the table there are some 63,000 clones, around 84% of which are singletons. Study outcomes and limitations: CD4+ and CD8+ T cells in blood underwent clonal expansion by week 6 at 0.1 to 3.0 mg/kg. Low normalized clonal expansion also occurred in some nonresponding patients.

Germline V gene data show CDR1 as SGHTA and CDR2 as FQGNSA. With 5 bases clipped from V and 3 bases from J, the junction kept 4 bases outside the gene matches. The CDR3 consists of 15 residues. The sequence derives from an adult with an advanced solid tumor such as melanoma, head and neck, liver or kidney cancer. The chain is built from TRBV7-2 and TRBJ1-5; 10 nucleotides line up with TRBD1. The sequenced sample was CD4+ or CD8+ T cells sorted from blood, obtained in a trial of the OX40 agonist ivuxolimab. The CDR3 sequence is CASSLGTGVNQPQHF. The CDR3 DNA reads TGTGCCAGCAGCCTGGGGACAGGGGTCAATCAGCCCCAGCATTTT. Combining the CDR3 with reference TRBV7-2 and TRBJ1-5 gives the whole variable domain GAGVSQSPSNKVTEKGKDVELRCDPISGHTALYWYRQSLGQGLEFLIYFQGNSAPDKSGLPSDRFSAERTGGSVSTLTIQRTQQEDSAVYLCASSLGTGVNQPQHFGDGTRLSIL.